This T cell receptor beta chain was captured by sequencing in a study of OX40 agonist ivuxolimab in advanced cancers. Study-wide results and limits: On average, CD8+ T cells had more expanded clones than CD4+.

The length of the CDR3 is 11 residues. The V end lost 4 bases, the J end lost 9 bases, and 9 bases lay between the germline ends. Per germline, CDR1 LNHDA and CDR2 SQIVND (reference sequence). Libraries were prepared by immunoSEQ multiplex PCR; TCRdb keeps only in-frame clonotypes and omits some of them. The data hold 75,000 to 100,000 clones, with 92% observed a single time. As concerns this clone: The antigen is unknown.

The sequencing used CD4+ or CD8+ T cells sorted from blood, collected in a trial of the OX40 agonist ivuxolimab. This receptor was obtained from an adult with an advanced solid tumor such as melanoma, head and neck, liver or kidney cancer. V usage is TRBV19 and J usage is TRBJ2-5; possibly TRBD2 for D (6 bases). CDR3 in amino acids: CASSTPGAQYF. CDR3 sequence (DNA): TGTGCCAGTAGTACCCCGGGGGCCCAGTACTTC.